The 27 T cell receptor beta chains given below trace back to one sample, sequenced in a study of cytomegalovirus exposure and HLA in healthy donors. PCR employed 60 Vbeta and 13 Jbeta primers. The table came from immunoSEQ multiplex PCR; TCRdb's copy has only in-frame clones and leaves some out. The repertoire holds approximately 150,000 clones, with approximately 85% as singletons. The specimen sequenced was PBMCs. Every receptor here comes from a man aged 50-60 years in good health and CMV-seropositive.

V is TRBV25-1 and J is TRBJ1-2; D is unresolved. Trimming pared 3 bases from V and 3 bases from J, leaving 2 bases between. Looked up from germline, CDR1 is MGHDK and CDR2 is SYGVNS. This CDR3 region has 11 residues. CDR3 loop: CASSDYYGYTF. For the CDR3, the DNA is TGTGCCAGCAGTGACTACTATGGCTACACCTTC.

The chain combines TRBV6-5 with TRBJ2-7; 8 bases are a match to TRBD1. Trimming took 7 bases from V and 1 from J; bases not matched to a gene: 6. CDR3 length: 14 amino acids. Germline V gives CDR1 MNHEY, CDR2 SVGAGI. In DNA, the CDR3 is TGTGCCAGCATTAGGACAGGGATGTCCTACGAGCAGTACTTC. It encodes CASIRTGMSYEQYF.

This clone has just a few counts. The gene calls are TRBV4-3 and TRBJ2-2; 13 bases line up with TRBD2. Looked up from germline, CDR1 is LGHNA and CDR2 is YSLEER. J lost 6 bases, V lost 0 bases, and 7 bases had no gene match. The CDR3 consists of 18 residues. The CDR3 DNA reads as TGCGCCAGCAGCCAAGATCAGCTAACTAGCGGGGGGGCCGGGGAGCTGTTTTTT. Translating gives CASSQDQLTSGGAGELFF.

In nucleotides, the CDR3 is TGTGCCAGCAGATCGGACAACACCTACGAGCAGTACTTC. It codes for CASRSDNTYEQYF. The V and J genes are TRBV11-2 and TRBJ2-7; maybe TRBD1 (5 bases). CDR1 and CDR2 (germline): SGHAT, FQNNGV. V lost 6 bases and J 2 bases, leaving 11 bases between the germline ends. This CDR3 is built from 13 residues.

This rearrangement joins TRBV10-3 to TRBJ2-7; 10 bases map to TRBD2. The CDR3 consists of 12 residues. CDR1 and CDR2 (germline): ENHRY, SYGVKD. V lost 9 bases to trimming and J lost 4 bases; unmatched junction nucleotides: 3. The CDR3 region has the DNA TGTGCCATAGCGGGAGGGCCTTACGAGCAGTACTTC. This sequence encodes CAIAGGPYEQYF.

The chain is built from TRBV7-8 and TRBJ2-1; possibly TRBD2 for D (7 bases). Trimming took off 8 bases at V and 0 bases at J, with 20 bases between the two ends. Germline loops: CDR1 SGHVS, CDR2 FQNEAQ. This CDR3 has 17 residues. The CDR3 DNA is TGTGCCAGCGTGGGGCGGGGGCTTAAAAGCTCCTACAATGAGCAGTTCTTC. Its translation: CASVGRGLKSSYNEQFF. The variable domain in full, with the rest retrieved from reference TRBV7-8 and TRBJ2-1, is GAGVSQSPRYKVAKRGQDVALRCDPISGHVSLFWYQQALGQGPEFLTYFQNEAQLDKSGLPSDRFFAERPEGSVSTLKIQRTQQEDSAVYLCASVGRGLKSSYNEQFFGPGTRLTVL.

The rearrangement joins TRBV7-6 to TRBJ2-1; D is perhaps TRBD1 (6 bases). The CDR3 has 14 residues. Looked up from germline, CDR1 is SGHVS and CDR2 is FNYEAQ. Trimming pared 4 bases from V and 5 bases from J, leaving 12 bases between. CDR3 sequence: CASSSDWGHNEQFF. CDR3 nucleotide sequence: TGTGCCAGCAGCTCCGACTGGGGGCACAATGAGCAGTTCTTC.

This clone has only one observation. DNA of the CDR3: TGTGCCAGTAGGACTAGCGGGAGTCGGGGAGAGACCCAGTACTTC. This sequence encodes CASRTSGSRGETQYF. The chain is built from TRBV19 and TRBJ2-5; 12 bases align to TRBD2. The CDR3 is 15 residues long. The germline gives CDR1 LNHDA, CDR2 SQIVND (reference sequence). Trimming took 6 bases from V and 4 from J; bases not matched to a gene: 6.

The V and J genes are TRBV19 and TRBJ1-5; D is unclear. Trimming stripped 1 base from V and 4 bases from J, with 11 bases between. Germline V gene sequence: CDR1 LNHDA, CDR2 SQIVND (reference sequence). The CDR3 contains 15 residues. CDR3 DNA sequence: TGTGCCAGTAGTATAGTAAGCGGTCTAAATCAGCCCCAGCATTTT. This encodes CASSIVSGLNQPQHF.

J is TRBJ2-5 and V is TRBV19, with 9 bases aligning to TRBD1. The germline gives CDR1 LNHDA, CDR2 SQIVND (reference sequence). CDR3 size: 14 residues. After removal of 7 bases from V and 3 bases from J, the junction contained 6 bases not matched to a gene. The CDR3 DNA sequence: TGTGCCAGTACCGACACAGGGGGCAAAGAGACCCAGTACTTC. Protein: CASTDTGGKETQYF.

This clone was counted a few times. V is TRBV10-3 and J is TRBJ2-2; D might be TRBD1 (7 bases). This CDR3 spans 18 amino acids. V lost 6 bases to trimming and J lost 4 bases, with 24 bases between them. Germline V gene sequence: CDR1 ENHRY, CDR2 SYGVKD. CDR3 sequence (DNA): TGTGCCATCAGCCGGGGACAGTCCGGGGGAGCCTCCACCGGGGAGCTGTTTTTT. It translates to CAISRGQSGGASTGELFF.

The chain employs TRBV11-2 and TRBJ1-2; D is unclear. This CDR3 spans 13 amino acids. Germline V gene data show CDR1 as SGHAT and CDR2 as FQNNGV. Trimming removed 4 bases at V and 9 bases at J, with 15 bases between. The CDR3 DNA reads as TGTGCCAGCAGCTCCTATTATACCTCGCGCTACACCTTC. Translation: CASSSYYTSRYTF. The whole variable domain, filled in from reference TRBV11-2 and TRBJ1-2, reads EAGVAQSPRYKIIEKRQSVAFWCNPISGHATLYWYQQILGQGPKLLIQFQNNGVVDDSQLPKDRFSAERLKGVDSTLKIQPAKLEDSAVYLCASSSYYTSRYTFGSGTRLTVV.

This clone was seen a few times. The chain links TRBV9 to TRBJ2-1; 8 bases map to TRBD2. The junction had 6 bases not matched to a gene; V was cut back by 3 bases and J by 1 base. The CDR3 is 16 amino acids. CDR1 is SGDLS, CDR2 YYNGEE, per germline. CDR3 in DNA: TGTGCCAGCAGCGAGAGGGGCGGGAGGTCCTACAATGAGCAGTTCTTC. Amino acid sequence: CASSERGGRSYNEQFF.

This clone was counted only a few times. The V gene is TRBV4-3, the J gene TRBJ1-1; tentatively, D is TRBD1 (5 bases). The CDR3 length is 15 residues. The germline CDR1 and CDR2 sequences are LGHNA and YSLEER. Trimming pared 1 base from V and 6 bases from J, leaving 15 bases between. This chain's CDR3 is CASSQGLGGFAEAFF. The CDR3, as DNA: TGCGCCAGCAGCCAAGGTTTGGGGGGATTCGCTGAAGCTTTCTTT.

This clone has just a few counts. This sequence joins TRBV6-6 and TRBJ2-7, with TRBD2 matching 7 bases. V gave up 5 bases and J gave up 2 bases; unmatched junction bases: 6. CDR3 size: 14 residues. The germline CDR1 and CDR2 sequences are MNHNY and SVGAGI (reference sequence). In DNA form, the CDR3 reads TGTGCCAGCAGTATCAGCGGGATTCCCTACGAGCAGTACTTC. It translates to CASSISGIPYEQYF.

The chain carries TRBV2 and TRBJ1-1; TRBD1 matches at 7 bases. CDR3 size: 15 residues. Trimming removed 2 bases from V and 1 base from J; junction bases left unmatched: 4. The germline CDR1 and CDR2 sequences are SNHLY and FYNNEI. CDR3 sequence: CASSEQGGWNTEAFF. In nucleotides, the CDR3 is TGTGCCAGCAGTGAACAGGGGGGCTGGAACACTGAAGCTTTCTTT. Full variable domain (outside the CDR3, taken from reference TRBV2 and TRBJ1-1): EPEVTQTPSHQVTQMGQEVILRCVPISNHLYFYWYRQILGQKVEFLVSFYNNEISEKSEIFDDQFSVERPDGSNFTLKIRSTKLEDSAMYFCASSEQGGWNTEAFFGQGTRLTVV.

J is TRBJ1-4 and V is TRBV6-5; TRBD1 is a possible D gene (5 bases). CDR1 MNHEY and CDR2 SVGAGI come from the germline V gene. This CDR3 is 16 amino acids long. V lost 0 bases and J 7 bases, leaving 15 bases between the germline ends. CDR3 sequence (DNA): TGTGCCAGCAGTTACTCGGGGTCAGGGATTTTTGAAAAACTGTTTTTT. It codes for CASSYSGSGIFEKLFF.

The chain couples TRBV18 to TRBJ1-1; D is unclear. The V gene lost 1 base and the J gene lost 2 bases, with 5 bases spanning the gap. This CDR3 has 13 residues. Germline V gives CDR1 KGHSH, CDR2 LQKENI. This CDR3 reads CASSPQANTEAFF. As DNA, the CDR3 is TGTGCCAGCTCACCACAAGCCAACACTGAAGCTTTCTTT.

The chain couples TRBV7-9 to TRBJ2-6; D is uncertain. V shed 0 bases and J shed 0 bases, with 3 bases lying between them. CDR3 length: 15 amino acids. Germline-derived CDR1 and CDR2 are SEHNR and FQNEAQ (reference sequence). In nucleotides, the CDR3 is TGTGCCAGCAGCTTAGCCCTCTCTGGGGCCAACGTCCTGACTTTC. This encodes CASSLALSGANVLTF.

This clone was observed a few times. The J gene is TRBJ2-3, the V gene TRBV4-3; D remains unclear. The V gene's germline CDR1 is LGHNA and CDR2 YSLEER. This CDR3 has 14 amino acids. Between the trimmed V and J ends, which lost 3 bases and 3 bases, there was a span of 10 bases. For the CDR3, the DNA is TGCGCCAGCAGCCAGAAAGGCGGAACAGATACGCAGTATTTT. It is translated as CASSQKGGTDTQYF.

This clone occurred once. The gene calls are TRBV28 and TRBJ1-4, with 9 bases matching TRBD1. The CDR3 extends over 14 amino acids. In germline, CDR1 is MDHEN, CDR2 SYDVKM. V lost 8 bases and J lost 5; bases outside the gene matches: 6. CDR3 sequence: CASDETGGNEKLFF. The DNA of the CDR3 is TGTGCCAGCGATGAAACAGGGGGCAATGAAAAACTGTTTTTT. Filled out from reference TRBV28 and TRBJ1-4, the complete variable domain reads DVKVTQSSRYLVKRTGEKVFLECVQDMDHENMFWYRQDPGLGLRLIYFSYDVKMKEKGDIPEGYSVSREKKERFSLILESASTNQTSMYLCASDETGGNEKLFFGSGTQLSVL.

The V gene is TRBV28, the J gene TRBJ1-1; D gene uncertain. V shed 6 bases and J shed 1 base, with 9 bases lying between them. The CDR3 loop spans 13 amino acids. Looked up from germline, CDR1 is MDHEN and CDR2 is SYDVKM. The CDR3 nucleotides are TGTGCCAGCAGCCCATACACGAACACTGAAGCTTTCTTT. This codes for CASSPYTNTEAFF.

This clone was detected a few times. The chain carries TRBV5-6 and TRBJ1-5; tentative D call: TRBD1 (6 bases). This CDR3 region has 14 residues. Trimming took off 0 bases at V and 6 bases at J, with 10 bases between the two ends. Germline CDR1 and CDR2: SGHDT and YYEEEE. CDR3 in amino acids: CASSLDGTTQPQHF. DNA of the CDR3: TGTGCCAGCAGCTTGGACGGGACAACTCAGCCCCAGCATTTT.

The chain has TRBV7-2 and TRBJ2-1; 11 bases are shared with TRBD2. V gave up 5 bases and J gave up 6 bases; unmatched junction bases: 9. Per the germline V gene, CDR1 is SGHTA and CDR2 is FQGNSA. This CDR3 is built from 16 residues. In DNA, the CDR3 is TGTGCCAGCAGCATCCATAGCGGGGGGGCCGTCAATGAGCAGTTCTTC. It encodes CASSIHSGGAVNEQFF.

The chain employs TRBV6-5 and TRBJ1-4; no definite D call. This CDR3 region has 14 residues. The germline V gene encodes CDR1 MNHEY and CDR2 SVGAGI. Trimming removed 9 bases at V and 8 bases at J, with 19 bases between. CDR3 in DNA: TGTGCCAGTCACCTAAAGGGAGGTGGAGAAAAACTGTTTTTT. Protein: CASHLKGGGEKLFF.

This chain connects TRBV19 to TRBJ2-7; no reliable D call. The ends were cut back, 5 bases at V and 3 bases at J, with 8 bases in the middle. Germline assignment: CDR1 LNHDA and CDR2 SQIVND (reference sequence). The CDR3 covers 12 residues. DNA for the CDR3: TGTGCCAGTAGTTCATCAGGCTACGAGCAGTACTTC. Protein: CASSSSGYEQYF.

The chain carries TRBV5-1 and TRBJ2-6; D unclear. Deletions cut 5 bases from V and 0 bases from J, with 9 bases between. In germline, CDR1 is SGHRS, CDR2 YFSETQ. The CDR3 has 15 amino acids. The CDR3 nucleotides read TGCGCCAGCAGGCCATTCAGCTCTGGGGCCAACGTCCTGACTTTC. Translated, it gives CASRPFSSGANVLTF.